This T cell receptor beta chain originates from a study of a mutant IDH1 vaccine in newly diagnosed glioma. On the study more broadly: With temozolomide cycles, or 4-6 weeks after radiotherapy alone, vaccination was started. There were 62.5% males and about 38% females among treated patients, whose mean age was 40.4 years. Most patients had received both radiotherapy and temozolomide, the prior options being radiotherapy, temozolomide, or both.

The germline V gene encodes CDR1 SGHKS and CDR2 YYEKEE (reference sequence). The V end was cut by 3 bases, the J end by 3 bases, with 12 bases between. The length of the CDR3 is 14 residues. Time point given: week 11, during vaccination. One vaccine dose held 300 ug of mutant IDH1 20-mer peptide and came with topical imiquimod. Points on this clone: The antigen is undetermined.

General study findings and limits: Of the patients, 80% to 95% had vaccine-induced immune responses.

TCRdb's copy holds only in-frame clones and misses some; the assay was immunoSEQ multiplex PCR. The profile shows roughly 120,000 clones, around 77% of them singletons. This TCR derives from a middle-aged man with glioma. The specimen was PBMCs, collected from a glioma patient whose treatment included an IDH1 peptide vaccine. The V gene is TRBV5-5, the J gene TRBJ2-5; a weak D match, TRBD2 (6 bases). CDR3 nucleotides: TGTGCCAGCAGCTCCCCGCGGGGCGAAGAGACCCAGTACTTC. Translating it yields CASSSPRGEETQYF.